This TCR beta chain appears in the sequencing data of a study of blood T cell repertoires in COVID-19. Study-wide background: COVID-19 samples, acute and convalescent, were from the United States, Italy and Spain.

Those enrolled, adults aged 18 to 89 years, came from some 23 US areas. Clones were read by immunoSEQ multiplex PCR, and TCRdb kept only the in-frame ones, dropping some. The sample records over 200,000 clones, about 80% being singletons. V was pared by 3 bases and J by 3 bases, with 1 base of the junction left unmatched. The germline V gene encodes CDR1 LNHDA and CDR2 SQIVND (reference sequence). CDR3 size: 13 residues. The sequence was collected from a man aged 55 to 70 who had recovered from COVID-19. The chain uses TRBV19 and TRBJ1-1; 7 nucleotides align to TRBD1. Specimen: PBMCs or T cells enriched from blood (not recorded which). In DNA form, the CDR3 reads TGTGCCAGTAGTATGACAGGGTACACTGAAGCTTTCTTT. It specifies CASSMTGYTEAFF.